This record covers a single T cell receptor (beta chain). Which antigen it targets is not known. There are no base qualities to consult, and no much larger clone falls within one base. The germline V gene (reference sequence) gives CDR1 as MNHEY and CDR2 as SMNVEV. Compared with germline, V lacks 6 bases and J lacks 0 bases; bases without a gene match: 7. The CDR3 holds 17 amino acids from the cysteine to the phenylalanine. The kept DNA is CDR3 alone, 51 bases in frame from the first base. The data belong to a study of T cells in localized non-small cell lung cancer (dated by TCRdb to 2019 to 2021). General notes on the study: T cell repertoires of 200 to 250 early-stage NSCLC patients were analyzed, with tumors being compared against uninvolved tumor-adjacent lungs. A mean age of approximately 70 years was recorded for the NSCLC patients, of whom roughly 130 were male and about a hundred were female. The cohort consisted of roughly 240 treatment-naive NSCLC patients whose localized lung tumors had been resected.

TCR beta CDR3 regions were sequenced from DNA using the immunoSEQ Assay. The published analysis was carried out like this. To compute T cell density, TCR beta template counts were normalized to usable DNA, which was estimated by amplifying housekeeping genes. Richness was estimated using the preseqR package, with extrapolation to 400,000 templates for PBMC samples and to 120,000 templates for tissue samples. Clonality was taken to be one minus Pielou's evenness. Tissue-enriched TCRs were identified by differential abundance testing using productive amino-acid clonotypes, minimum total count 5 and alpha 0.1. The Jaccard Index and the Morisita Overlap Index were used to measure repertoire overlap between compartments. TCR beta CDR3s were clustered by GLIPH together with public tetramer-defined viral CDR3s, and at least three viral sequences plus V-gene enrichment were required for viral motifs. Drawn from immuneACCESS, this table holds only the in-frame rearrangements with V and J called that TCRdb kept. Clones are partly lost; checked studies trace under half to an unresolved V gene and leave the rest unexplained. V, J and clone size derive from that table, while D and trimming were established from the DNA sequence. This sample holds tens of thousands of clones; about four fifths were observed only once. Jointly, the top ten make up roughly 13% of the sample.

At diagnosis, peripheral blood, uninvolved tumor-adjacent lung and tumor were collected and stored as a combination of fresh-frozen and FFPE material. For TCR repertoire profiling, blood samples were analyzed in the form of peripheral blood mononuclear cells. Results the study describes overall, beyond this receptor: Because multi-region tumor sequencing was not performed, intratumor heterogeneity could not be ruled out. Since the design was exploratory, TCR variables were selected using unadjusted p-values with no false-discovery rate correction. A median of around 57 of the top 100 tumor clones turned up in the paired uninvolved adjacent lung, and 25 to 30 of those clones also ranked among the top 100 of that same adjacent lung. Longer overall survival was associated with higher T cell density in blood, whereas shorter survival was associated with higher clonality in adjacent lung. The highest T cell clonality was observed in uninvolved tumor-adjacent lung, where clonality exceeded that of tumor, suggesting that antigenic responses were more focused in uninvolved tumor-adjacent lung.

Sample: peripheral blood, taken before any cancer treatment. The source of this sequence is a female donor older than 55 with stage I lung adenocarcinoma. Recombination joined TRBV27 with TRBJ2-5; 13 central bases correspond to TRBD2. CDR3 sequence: CASSPSGLAGYQETQYF. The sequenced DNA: TGTGCCAGCAGCCCTTCGGGACTAGCGGGGTACCAAGAGACCCAGTACTTC.